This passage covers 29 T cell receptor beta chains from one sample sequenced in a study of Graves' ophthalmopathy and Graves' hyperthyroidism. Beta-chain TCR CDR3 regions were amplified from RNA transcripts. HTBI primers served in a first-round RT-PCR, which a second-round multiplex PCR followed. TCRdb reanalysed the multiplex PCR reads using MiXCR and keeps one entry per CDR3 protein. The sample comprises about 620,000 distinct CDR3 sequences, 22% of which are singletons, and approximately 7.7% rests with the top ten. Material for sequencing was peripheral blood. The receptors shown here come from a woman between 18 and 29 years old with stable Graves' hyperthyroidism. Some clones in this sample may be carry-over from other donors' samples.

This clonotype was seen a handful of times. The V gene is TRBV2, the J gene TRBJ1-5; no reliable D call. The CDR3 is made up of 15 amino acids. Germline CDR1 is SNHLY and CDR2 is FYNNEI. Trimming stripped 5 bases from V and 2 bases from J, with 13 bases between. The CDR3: CASSKRVAGNQPQHF. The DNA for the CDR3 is TGTGCCAGCAGTAAGAGGGTCGCCGGCAATCAGCCCCAGCATTTT.

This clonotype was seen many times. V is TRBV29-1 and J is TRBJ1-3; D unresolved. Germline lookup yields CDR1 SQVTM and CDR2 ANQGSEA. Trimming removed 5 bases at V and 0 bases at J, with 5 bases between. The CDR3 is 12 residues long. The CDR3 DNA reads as TGCAGCGTTCTGAGCTCTGGAAACACCATATATTTT. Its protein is CSVLSSGNTIYF.

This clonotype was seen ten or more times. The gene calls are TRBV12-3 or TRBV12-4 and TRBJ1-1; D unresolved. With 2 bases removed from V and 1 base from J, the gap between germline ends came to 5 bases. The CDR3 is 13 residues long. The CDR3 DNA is TGTGCCAGCAGTTTATTCCGGAACACTGAAGCTTTCTTT. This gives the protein CASSLFRNTEAFF.

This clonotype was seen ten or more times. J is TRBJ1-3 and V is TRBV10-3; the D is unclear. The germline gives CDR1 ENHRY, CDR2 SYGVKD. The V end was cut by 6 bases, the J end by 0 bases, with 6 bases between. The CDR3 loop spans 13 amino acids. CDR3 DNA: TGTGCCATCAGCATTAGCTCTGGAAACACCATATATTTT. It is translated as CAISISSGNTIYF.

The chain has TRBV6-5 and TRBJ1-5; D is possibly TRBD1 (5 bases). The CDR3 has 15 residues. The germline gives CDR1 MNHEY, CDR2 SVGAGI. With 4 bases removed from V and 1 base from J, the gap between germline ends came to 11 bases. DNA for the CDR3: TGTGCCAGCAGTTTCGGGAGGGGAAGCAATCAGCCCCAGCATTTT. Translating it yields CASSFGRGSNQPQHF.

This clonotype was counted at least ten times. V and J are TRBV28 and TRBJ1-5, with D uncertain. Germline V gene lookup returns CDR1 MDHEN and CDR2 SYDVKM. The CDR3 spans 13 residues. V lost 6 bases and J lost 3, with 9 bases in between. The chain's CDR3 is CASRSSVNQPQHF. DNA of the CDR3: TGTGCCAGCAGGAGTTCTGTCAATCAGCCCCAGCATTTT.

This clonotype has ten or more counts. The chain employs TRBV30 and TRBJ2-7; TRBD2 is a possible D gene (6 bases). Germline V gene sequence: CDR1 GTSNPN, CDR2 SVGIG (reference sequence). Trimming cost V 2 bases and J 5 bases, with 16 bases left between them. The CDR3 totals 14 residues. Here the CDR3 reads CAWSLLGSSDEQYF. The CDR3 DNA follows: TGTGCCTGGAGTCTACTCGGGAGTAGCGACGAGCAGTACTTC. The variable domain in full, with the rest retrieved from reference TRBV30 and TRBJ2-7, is SQTIHQWPATLVQPVGSPLSLECTVEGTSNPNLYWYRQAAGRGLQLLFYSVGIGQISSEVPQNLSASRPQDRQFILSSKKLLLSDSGFYLCAWSLLGSSDEQYFGPGTRLTVT.

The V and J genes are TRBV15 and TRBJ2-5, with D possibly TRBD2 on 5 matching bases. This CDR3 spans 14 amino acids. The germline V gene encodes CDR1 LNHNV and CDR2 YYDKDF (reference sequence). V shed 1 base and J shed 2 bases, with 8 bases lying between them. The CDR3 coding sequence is TGTGCCACCAGCAGAGTCGAGGGACAAGAGACCCAGTACTTC. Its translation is CATSRVEGQETQYF. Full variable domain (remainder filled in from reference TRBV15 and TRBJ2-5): DAMVIQNPRYQVTQFGKPVTLSCSQTLNHNVMYWYQQKSSQAPKLLFHYYDKDFNNEADTPDNFQSRRPNTSFCFLDIRSPGLGDTAMYLCATSRVEGQETQYFGPGTRLLVL.

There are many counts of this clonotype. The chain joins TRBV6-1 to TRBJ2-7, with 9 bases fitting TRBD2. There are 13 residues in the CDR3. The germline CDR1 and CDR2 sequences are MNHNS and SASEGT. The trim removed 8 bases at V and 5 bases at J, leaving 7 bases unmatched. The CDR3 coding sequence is TGTGCCAGCCCGGCTAGCGGGACGGACGAGCAGTACTTC. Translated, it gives CASPASGTDEQYF.

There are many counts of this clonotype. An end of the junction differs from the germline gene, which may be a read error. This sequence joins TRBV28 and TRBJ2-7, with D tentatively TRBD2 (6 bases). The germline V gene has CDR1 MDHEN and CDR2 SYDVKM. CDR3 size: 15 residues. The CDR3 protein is CASSRSPGDPYEQHF. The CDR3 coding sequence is TGTGCCAGCAGTCGATCGCCGGGAGACCCCTACGAGCAGCACTTC.

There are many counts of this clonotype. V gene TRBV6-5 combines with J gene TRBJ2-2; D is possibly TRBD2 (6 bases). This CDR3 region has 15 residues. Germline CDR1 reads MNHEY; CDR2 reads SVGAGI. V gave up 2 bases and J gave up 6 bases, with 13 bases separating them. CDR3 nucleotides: TGTGCCAGCAGTTACCGGGACCCGGGGGCCGGGGAGCTGTTTTTT. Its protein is CASSYRDPGAGELFF.

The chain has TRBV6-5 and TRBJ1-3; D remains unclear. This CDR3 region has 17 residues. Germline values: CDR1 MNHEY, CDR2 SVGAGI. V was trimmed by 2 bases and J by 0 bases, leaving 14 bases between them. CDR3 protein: CASSYDGVVFSGNTIYF. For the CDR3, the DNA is TGTGCCAGCAGTTACGACGGGGTAGTATTCTCTGGAAACACCATATATTTT.

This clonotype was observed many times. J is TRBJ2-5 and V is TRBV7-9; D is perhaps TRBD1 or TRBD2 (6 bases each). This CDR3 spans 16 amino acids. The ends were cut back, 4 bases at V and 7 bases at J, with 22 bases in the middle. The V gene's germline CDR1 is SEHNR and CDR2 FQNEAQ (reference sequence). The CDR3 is CASSSQRAGTTGTQYF. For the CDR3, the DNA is TGTGCCAGCAGCTCCCAGAGGGCGGGGACAACGGGGACCCAGTACTTC.

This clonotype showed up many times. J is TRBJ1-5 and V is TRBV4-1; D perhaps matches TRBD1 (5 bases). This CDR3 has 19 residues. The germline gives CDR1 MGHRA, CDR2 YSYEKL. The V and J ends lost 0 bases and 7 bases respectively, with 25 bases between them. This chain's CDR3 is CASSQDRGGGYRVRQPQHF. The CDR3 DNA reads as TGCGCCAGCAGCCAAGATCGGGGGGGTGGTTACCGGGTAAGGCAGCCCCAGCATTTT.

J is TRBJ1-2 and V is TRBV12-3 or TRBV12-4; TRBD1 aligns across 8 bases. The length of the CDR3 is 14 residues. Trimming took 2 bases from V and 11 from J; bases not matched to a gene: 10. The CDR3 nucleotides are TGTGCCAGCAGTTTACCCATGACAGGGGAAAAGTACACCTTC. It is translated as CASSLPMTGEKYTF.

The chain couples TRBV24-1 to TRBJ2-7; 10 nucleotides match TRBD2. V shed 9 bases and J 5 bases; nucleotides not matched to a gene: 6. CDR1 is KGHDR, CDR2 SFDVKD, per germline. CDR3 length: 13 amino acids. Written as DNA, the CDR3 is TGTGCCACCGAAGCGGGAGGGAGAAACGAGCAGTACTTC. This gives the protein CATEAGGRNEQYF.

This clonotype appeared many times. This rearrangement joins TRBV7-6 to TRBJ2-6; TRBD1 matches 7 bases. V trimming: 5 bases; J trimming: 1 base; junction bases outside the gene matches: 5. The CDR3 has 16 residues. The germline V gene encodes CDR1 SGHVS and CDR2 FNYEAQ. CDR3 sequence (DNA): TGTGCCAGCAGCGCCCACAGGGGTTCTGGGGCCAACGTCCTGACTTTC. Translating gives CASSAHRGSGANVLTF. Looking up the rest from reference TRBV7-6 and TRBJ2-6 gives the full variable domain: GAGVSQSPRYKVTKRGQDVALRCDPISGHVSLYWYRQALGQGPEFLTYFNYEAQQDKSGLPNDRFSAERPEGSISTLTIQRTEQRDSAMYRCASSAHRGSGANVLTFGAGSRLTVL.

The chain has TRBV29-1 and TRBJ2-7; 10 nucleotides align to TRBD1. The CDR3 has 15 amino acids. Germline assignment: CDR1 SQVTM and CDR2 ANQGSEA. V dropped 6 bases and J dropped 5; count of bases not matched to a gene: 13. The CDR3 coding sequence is TGCAGCGTCCGTACCCCGGGACAGGGGAACGACGAGCAGTACTTC. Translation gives CSVRTPGQGNDEQYF.

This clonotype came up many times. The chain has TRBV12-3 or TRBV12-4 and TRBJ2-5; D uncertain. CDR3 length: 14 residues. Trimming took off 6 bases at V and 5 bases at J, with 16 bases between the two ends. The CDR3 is CASSPEGQGETQYF. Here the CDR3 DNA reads TGTGCCAGCAGCCCCGAAGGCCAAGGGGAGACCCAGTACTTC.

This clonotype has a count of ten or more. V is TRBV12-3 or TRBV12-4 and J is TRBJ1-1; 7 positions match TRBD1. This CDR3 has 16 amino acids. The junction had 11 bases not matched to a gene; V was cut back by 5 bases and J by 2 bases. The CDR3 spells CASSRSGTASNTEAFF. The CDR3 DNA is TGTGCCAGCAGTCGAAGTGGGACAGCTTCAAACACTGAAGCTTTCTTT.

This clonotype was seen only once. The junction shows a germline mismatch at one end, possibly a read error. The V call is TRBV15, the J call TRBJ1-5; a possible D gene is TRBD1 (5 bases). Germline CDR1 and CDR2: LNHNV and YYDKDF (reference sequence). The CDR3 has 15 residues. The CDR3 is CATSRRGVSNQPQHF. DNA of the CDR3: TGTGCCACCAGCAGACGGGGGGTAAGCAATCAGCCTCAGCATTTT.

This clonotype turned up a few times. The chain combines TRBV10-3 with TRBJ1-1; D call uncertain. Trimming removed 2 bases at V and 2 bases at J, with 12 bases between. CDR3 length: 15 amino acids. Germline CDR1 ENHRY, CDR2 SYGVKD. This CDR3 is CAISEEAGSNTEAFF. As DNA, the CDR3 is TGTGCCATCAGTGAGGAGGCCGGCAGCAACACTGAAGCTTTCTTT.

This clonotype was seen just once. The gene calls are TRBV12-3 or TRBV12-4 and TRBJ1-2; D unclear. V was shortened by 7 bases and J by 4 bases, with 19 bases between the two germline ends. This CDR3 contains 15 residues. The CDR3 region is CASIHSAGPSYGYTF. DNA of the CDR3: TGTGCCAGCATCCACTCGGCAGGTCCGAGCTATGGCTACACCTTC.

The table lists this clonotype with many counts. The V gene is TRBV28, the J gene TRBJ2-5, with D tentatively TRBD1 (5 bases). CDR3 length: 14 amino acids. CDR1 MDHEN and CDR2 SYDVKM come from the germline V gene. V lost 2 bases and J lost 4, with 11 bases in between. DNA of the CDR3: TGTGCCAGCAGTTTAGGACAAAAGGGAGAGACCCAGTACTTC. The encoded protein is CASSLGQKGETQYF.

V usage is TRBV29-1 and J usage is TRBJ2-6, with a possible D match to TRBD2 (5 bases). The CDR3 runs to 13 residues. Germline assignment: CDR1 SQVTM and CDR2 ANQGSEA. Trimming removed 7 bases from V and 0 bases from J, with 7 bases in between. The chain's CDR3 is CSAAGSGANVLTF. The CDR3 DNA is TGCAGCGCCGCGGGCTCTGGGGCCAACGTCCTGACTTTC. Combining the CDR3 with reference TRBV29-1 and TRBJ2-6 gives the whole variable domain SAVISQKPSRDICQRGTSLTIQCQVDSQVTMMFWYRQQPGQSLTLIATANQGSEATYESGFVIDKFPISRPNLTFSTLTVSNMSPEDSSIYLCSAAGSGANVLTFGAGSRLTVL.

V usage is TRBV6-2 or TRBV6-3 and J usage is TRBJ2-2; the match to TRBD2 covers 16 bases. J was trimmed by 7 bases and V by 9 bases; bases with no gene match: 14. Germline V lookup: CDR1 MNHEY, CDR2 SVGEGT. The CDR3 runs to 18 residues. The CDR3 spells CASLSGTSGRAAGGELFF. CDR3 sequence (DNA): TGTGCCAGTTTGTCGGGGACTAGCGGGAGGGCCGCGGGCGGGGAGCTGTTTTTT.

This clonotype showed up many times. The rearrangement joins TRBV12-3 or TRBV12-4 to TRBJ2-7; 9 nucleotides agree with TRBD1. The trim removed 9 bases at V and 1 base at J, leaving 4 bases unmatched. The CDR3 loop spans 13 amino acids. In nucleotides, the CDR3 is TGTGCCAGTAACAGGGGGCTGTCCTACGAGCAGTACTTC. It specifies CASNRGLSYEQYF.

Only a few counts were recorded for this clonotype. CDR3 nucleotides: TGTGCCATCAGTGAGACCCAGGGAAATCAGCCCCAGCATTTT. This sequence encodes CAISETQGNQPQHF. This chain connects TRBV10-3 to TRBJ1-5; D might be TRBD1 (5 bases). The CDR3 spans 14 residues. Germline V lookup: CDR1 ENHRY, CDR2 SYGVKD. V lost 2 bases and J 4 bases, leaving 9 bases between the germline ends.

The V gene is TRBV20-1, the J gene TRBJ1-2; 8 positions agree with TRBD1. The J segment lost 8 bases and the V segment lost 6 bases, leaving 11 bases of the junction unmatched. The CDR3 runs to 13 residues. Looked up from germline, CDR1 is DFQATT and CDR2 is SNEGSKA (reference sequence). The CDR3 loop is CSANPDRVGGYTF. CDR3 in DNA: TGCAGTGCAAACCCGGACAGGGTGGGAGGCTACACCTTC.